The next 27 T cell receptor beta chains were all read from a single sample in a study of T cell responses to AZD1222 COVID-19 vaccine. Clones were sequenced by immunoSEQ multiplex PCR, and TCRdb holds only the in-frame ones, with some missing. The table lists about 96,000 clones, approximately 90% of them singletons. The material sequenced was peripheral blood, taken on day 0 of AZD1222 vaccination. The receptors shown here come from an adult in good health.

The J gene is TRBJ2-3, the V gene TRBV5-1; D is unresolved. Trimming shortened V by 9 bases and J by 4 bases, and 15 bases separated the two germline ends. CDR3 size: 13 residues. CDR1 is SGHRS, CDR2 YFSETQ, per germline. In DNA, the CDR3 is TGCGCCACCTCACGACCCGACGCAGATACGCAGTATTTT. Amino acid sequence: CATSRPDADTQYF.

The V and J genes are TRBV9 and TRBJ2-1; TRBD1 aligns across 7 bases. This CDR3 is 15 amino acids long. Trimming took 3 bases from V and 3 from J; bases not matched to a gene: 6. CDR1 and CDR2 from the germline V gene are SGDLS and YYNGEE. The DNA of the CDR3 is TGTGCCAGCAGCGAAACGGGACAGAACTACAATGAGCAGTTCTTC. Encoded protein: CASSETGQNYNEQFF.

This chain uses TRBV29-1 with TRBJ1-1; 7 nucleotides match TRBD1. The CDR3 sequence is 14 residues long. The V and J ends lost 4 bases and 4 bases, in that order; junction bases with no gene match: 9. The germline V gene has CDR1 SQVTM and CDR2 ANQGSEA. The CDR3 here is CSVAETQGSTEAFF. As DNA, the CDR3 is TGCAGCGTTGCCGAAACACAGGGGAGCACTGAAGCTTTCTTT.

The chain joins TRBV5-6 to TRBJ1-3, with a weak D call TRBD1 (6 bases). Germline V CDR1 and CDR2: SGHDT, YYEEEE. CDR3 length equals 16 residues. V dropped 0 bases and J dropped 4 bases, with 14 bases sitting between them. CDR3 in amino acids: CASSLDQGSIGNTIYF. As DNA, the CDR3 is TGTGCCAGCAGCTTGGACCAGGGGTCGATAGGAAACACCATATATTTT.

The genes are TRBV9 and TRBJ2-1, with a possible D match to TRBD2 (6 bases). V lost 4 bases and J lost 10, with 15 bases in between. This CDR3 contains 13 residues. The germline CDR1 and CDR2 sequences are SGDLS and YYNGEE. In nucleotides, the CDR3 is TGTGCCAGCAGCCAAGGAGTTGGGGGGGAGCAGTTCTTC. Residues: CASSQGVGGEQFF.

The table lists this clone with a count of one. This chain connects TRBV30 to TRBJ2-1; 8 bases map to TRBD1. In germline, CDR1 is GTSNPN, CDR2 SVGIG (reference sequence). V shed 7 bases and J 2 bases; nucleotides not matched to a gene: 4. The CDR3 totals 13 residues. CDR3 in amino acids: CALGTGPYNEQFF. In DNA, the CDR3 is TGTGCCTTAGGGACAGGTCCCTACAATGAGCAGTTCTTC.

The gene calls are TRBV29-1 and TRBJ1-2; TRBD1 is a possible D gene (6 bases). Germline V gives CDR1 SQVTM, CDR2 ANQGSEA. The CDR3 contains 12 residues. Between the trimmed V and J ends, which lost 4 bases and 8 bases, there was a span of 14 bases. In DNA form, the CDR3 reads TGCAGCGTTGGGCACAGGGAGAGGGGCTACACCTTC. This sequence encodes CSVGHRERGYTF.

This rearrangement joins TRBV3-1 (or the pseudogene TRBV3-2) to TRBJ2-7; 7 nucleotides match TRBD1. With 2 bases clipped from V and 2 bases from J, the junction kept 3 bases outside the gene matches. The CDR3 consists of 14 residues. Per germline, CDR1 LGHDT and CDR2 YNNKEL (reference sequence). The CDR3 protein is CASSQRDRPYEQYF. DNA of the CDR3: TGTGCCAGCAGCCAAAGGGACAGACCCTACGAGCAGTACTTC.

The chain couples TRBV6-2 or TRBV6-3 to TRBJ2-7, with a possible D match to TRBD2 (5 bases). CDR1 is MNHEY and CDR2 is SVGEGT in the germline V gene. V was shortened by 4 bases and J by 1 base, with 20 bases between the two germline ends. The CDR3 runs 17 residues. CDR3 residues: CASSSLKGLNGSYEQYF. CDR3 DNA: TGTGCCAGCAGTTCCCTGAAAGGACTCAATGGATCCTACGAGCAGTACTTC.

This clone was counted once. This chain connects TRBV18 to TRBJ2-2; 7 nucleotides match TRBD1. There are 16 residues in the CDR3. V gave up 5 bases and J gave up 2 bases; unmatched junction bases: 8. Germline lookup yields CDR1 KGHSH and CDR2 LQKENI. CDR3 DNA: TGTGCCAGCTCATCCACAGGGGTCGCCAACACCGGGGAGCTGTTTTTT. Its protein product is CASSSTGVANTGELFF.

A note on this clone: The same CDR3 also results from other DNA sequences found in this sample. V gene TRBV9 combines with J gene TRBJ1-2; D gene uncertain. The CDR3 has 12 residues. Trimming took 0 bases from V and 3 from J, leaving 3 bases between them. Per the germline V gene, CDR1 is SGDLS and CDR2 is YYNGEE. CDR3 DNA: TGTGCCAGCAGCGTAGGGGACTATGGCTACACCTTC. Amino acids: CASSVGDYGYTF. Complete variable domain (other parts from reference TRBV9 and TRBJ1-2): DSGVTQTPKHLITATGQRVTLRCSPRSGDLSVYWYQQSLDQGLQFLIQYYNGEERAKGNILERFSAQQFPDLHSELNLSSLELGDSALYFCASSVGDYGYTFGSGTRLTVV.

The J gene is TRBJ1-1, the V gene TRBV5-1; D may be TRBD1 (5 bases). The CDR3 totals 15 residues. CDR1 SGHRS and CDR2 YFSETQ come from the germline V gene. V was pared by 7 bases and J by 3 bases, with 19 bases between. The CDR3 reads CASGRDGGVHTEAFF. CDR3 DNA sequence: TGCGCCAGCGGTAGGGACGGAGGGGTGCACACTGAAGCTTTCTTT. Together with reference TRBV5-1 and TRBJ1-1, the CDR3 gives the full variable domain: KAGVTQTPRYLIKTRGQQVTLSCSPISGHRSVSWYQQTPGQGLQFLFEYFSETQRNKGNFPGRFSGRQFSNSRSEMNVSTLELGDSALYLCASGRDGGVHTEAFFGQGTRLTVV.

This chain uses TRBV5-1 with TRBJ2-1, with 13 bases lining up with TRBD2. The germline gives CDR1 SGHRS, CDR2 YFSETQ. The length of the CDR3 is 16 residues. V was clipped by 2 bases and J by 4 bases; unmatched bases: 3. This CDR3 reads CASSFELAGGYNEQFF. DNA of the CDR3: TGCGCCAGCAGCTTTGAACTAGCGGGGGGGTACAATGAGCAGTTCTTC.

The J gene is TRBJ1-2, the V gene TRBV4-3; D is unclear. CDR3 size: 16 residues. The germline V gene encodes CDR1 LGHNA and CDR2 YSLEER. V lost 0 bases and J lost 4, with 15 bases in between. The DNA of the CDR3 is TGCGCCAGCAGCCAAGATAGTGCAGGTTCCTTCTATGGCTACACCTTC. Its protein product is CASSQDSAGSFYGYTF.

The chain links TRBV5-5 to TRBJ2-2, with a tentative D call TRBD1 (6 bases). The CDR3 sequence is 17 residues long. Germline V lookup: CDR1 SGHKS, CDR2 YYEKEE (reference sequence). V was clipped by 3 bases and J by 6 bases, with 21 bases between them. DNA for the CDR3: TGTGCCAGCAGCTCTGGGGTCTGGCCTAAGGGGGCCGGGGAGCTGTTTTTT. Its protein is CASSSGVWPKGAGELFF.

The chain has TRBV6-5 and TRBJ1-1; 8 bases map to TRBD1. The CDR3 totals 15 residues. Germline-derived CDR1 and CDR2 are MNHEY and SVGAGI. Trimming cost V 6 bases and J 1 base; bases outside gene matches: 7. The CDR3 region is CASRGQGAGNTEAFF. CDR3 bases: TGTGCCAGCAGAGGGCAGGGGGCGGGGAACACTGAAGCTTTCTTT.

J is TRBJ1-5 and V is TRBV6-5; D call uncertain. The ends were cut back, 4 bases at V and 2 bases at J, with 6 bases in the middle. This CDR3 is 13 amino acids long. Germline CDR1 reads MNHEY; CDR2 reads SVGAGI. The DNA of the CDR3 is TGTGCCAGCAGTTGGCAGGGCAATCAGCCCCAGCATTTT. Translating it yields CASSWQGNQPQHF.

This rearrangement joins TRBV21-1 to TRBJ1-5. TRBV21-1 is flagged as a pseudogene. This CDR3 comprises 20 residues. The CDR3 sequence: CASSKERGRGSTYSNQPQHF. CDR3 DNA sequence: TGTGCCAGCAGCAAAGAGAGGGGGAGGGGCTCTACTTATAGCAATCAGCCCCAGCATTTT.

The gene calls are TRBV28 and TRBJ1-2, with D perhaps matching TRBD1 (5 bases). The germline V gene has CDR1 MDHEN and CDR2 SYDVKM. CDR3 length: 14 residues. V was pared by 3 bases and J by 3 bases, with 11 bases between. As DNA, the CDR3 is TGTGCCAGCAGTTTGGGGGGTGGCCACTATGGCTACACCTTC. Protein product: CASSLGGGHYGYTF.

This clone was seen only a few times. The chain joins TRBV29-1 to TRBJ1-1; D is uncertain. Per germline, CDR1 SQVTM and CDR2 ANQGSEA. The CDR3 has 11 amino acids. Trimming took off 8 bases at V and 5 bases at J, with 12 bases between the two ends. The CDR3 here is CSTSGETEAFF. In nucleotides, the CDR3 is TGCAGCACTAGCGGGGAGACTGAAGCTTTCTTT. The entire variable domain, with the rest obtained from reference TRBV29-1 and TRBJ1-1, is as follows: SAVISQKPSRDICQRGTSLTIQCQVDSQVTMMFWYRQQPGQSLTLIATANQGSEATYESGFVIDKFPISRPNLTFSTLTVSNMSPEDSSIYLCSTSGETEAFFGQGTRLTVV.

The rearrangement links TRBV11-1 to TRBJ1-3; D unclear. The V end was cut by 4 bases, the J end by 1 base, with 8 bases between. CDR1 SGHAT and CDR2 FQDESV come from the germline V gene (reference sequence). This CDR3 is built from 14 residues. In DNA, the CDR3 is TGTGCCAGCAGCTACTTAAGATCTGGAAACACCATATATTTT. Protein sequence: CASSYLRSGNTIYF.

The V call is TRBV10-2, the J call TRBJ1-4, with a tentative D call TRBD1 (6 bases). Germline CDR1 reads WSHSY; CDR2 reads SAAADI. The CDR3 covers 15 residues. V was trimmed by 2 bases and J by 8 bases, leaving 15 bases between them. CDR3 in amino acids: CASSEDDRIGEKLFF. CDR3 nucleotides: TGCGCCAGCAGTGAGGACGACAGGATTGGAGAAAAACTGTTTTTT.

The CDR3 DNA is TGTGCCAGCAGGGGCAGGGGGCACACTGAAGCTTTCTTT. It translates to CASRGRGHTEAFF. The chain combines TRBV11-1 with TRBJ1-1; 8 bases agree with TRBD1. CDR1 is SGHAT, CDR2 FQDESV, per germline (reference sequence). CDR3 length equals 13 residues. J gave up 3 bases and V 6 bases, and 3 bases lay outside the gene matches.

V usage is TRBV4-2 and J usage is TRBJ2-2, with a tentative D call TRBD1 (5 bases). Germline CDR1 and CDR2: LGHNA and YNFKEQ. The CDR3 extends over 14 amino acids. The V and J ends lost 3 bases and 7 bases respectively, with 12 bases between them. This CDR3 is CASSHTQGNGELFF. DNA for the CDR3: TGTGCCAGCAGCCATACTCAGGGAAACGGGGAGCTGTTTTTT.

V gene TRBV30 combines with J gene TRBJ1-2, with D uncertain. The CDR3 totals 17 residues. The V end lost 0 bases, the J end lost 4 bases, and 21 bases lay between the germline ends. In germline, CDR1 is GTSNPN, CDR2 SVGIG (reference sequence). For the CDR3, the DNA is TGTGCCTGGAGTGTAGGTAGAGTAAGGGATGGGAGCTATGGCTACACCTTC. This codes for CAWSVGRVRDGSYGYTF.

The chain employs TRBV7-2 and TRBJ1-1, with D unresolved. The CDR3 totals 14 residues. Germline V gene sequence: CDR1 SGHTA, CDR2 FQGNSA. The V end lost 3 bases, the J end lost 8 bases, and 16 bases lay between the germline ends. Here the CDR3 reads CASSFPLSRLEAFF. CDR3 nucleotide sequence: TGTGCCAGCAGCTTCCCGTTATCACGCCTGGAAGCTTTCTTT. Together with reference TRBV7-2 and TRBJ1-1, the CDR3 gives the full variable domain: GAGVSQSPSNKVTEKGKDVELRCDPISGHTALYWYRQSLGQGLEFLIYFQGNSAPDKSGLPSDRFSAERTGGSVSTLTIQRTQQEDSAVYLCASSFPLSRLEAFFGQGTRLTVV.

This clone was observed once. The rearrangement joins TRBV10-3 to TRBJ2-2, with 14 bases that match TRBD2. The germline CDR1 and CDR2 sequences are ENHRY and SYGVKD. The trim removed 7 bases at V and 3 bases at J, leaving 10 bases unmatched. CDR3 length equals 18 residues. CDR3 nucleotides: TGTGCCATCATGTCACAGACTAGCGGGGGGGCGCACACCGGGGAGCTGTTTTTT. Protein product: CAIMSQTSGGAHTGELFF.